This T cell receptor (beta chain) was identified in a study of blood T cell repertoires in COVID-19. Study as a whole: Cohort 3 recovery required two negative PCRs, clearance, or symptom resolution. COVID-19 samples collected from the United States, Italy and Spain covered acute and convalescent phases.

Participant-given clinical history determined each cohort assignment. This clone has just one count. Profiling relied on immunoSEQ multiplex PCR, and the TCRdb table lists in-frame clones only, not all of them. The sample has about 360,000 clones, about 90% seen once. V gave up 5 bases and J gave up 5 bases, with 12 bases separating them. Germline V gene data show CDR1 as MDHEN and CDR2 as SYDVKM. The length of the CDR3 is 13 residues. The specimen was PBMCs or T cells enriched from blood (not recorded which). The rearrangement joins TRBV28 to TRBJ1-2, with TRBD1 as a possible D gene (6 bases). The sequence was obtained from a man aged 40-49 years in a cohort exposed to, infected with or recovered from COVID-19 (not recorded which). Here the CDR3 DNA reads TGTGCCAGCAGTCGGGACACCCGATATGGCTACACCTTC. It specifies CASSRDTRYGYTF.